This is a list of T cell receptor beta chains from one sample in a study of cytomegalovirus exposure and HLA in healthy donors. The data were produced by immunoSEQ multiplex PCR, yet TCRdb's version contains in-frame clones alone and is incomplete. This sample has about 130,000 clones, with 74% found just once. Sample: PBMCs. Receptors originate from a young man in good health and CMV-seropositive. Both conserved end residues are trimmed from each CDR3.

TRBV28,TRBJ1-1,ASSVTGSNTEAF
TRBV19,TRBJ1-5,ASSIVSGNQPQH
TRBV9,TRBJ2-1,ASSVRGRVQF
TRBV5-1,TRBJ2-1,ASSSQERGSSYNEQF
TRBV5-6,TRBJ2-7,ASSLWGVGSYEQY
TRBV29-1,TRBJ1-2,SGVIGGKEGYT
TRBV6-6,TRBJ2-1,ASSYSTSGRGEQF
TRBV28,TRBJ2-1,ASSLLAFNEQF
TRBV29-1,TRBJ2-5,SSTVGSGSIETQY
TRBV6-1,TRBJ2-7,ATKTVSYEQY
TRBV19,TRBJ2-1,ASSYRVGEQF
TRBV11-1,TRBJ2-5,ASSLEGMGVGETQY
TRBV7-3,TRBJ2-1,ASSFGNREQF
TRBV5-1,TRBJ2-3,ASSLGRATQY
TRBV18,TRBJ1-1,ATAGQANTEAF
TRBV19,TRBJ1-6,ASRQGQSYNSPLH
TRBV2,TRBJ1-5,ASSTSPGQPQH
TRBV10-1,TRBJ2-7,ASSTTGPYEQY
TRBV7-7,TRBJ2-2,ASSMGTDFTGELF
TRBV6-4,TRBJ1-6,ASSQGQGIDSPLH
TRBV5-4,TRBJ2-1,ASSLATSGGIGEQF
TRBV19,TRBJ1-5,ASRRDRGSNQPQH
TRBV4-2,TRBJ2-7,ASSPLAGGAYEQY
TRBV28,TRBJ2-1,ASSPPRGLAGTNEQF
TRBV7-2,TRBJ2-7,ASSRSGTSSEQY
TRBV30,TRBJ1-5,AWSAIPGVTNQPQH
TRBV6-5,TRBJ2-5,ASSTGQGAGETQY